This T cell receptor (beta chain) derives from a study of T cell responses to AZD1222 COVID-19 vaccine. Whole-study findings and limits: Nearly half of spike-specific TCRs reportedly target variant regions that are unmutated in the B.1.351 and B.1.1.7 variants. All repertoire sampling was performed exclusively after the peak T cell response. Mostly white British, mostly female donors; authors suggested clonal diversity may be underestimated.

The CDR3 extends over 16 amino acids. Trimming took 10 bases from V and 6 from J; bases not matched to a gene: 13. Germline CDR1 and CDR2: LNHDA and SQIVND (reference sequence). The repertoire was sequenced with immunoSEQ multiplex PCR; TCRdb's copy has only in-frame clones and lacks some. The profile shows 150,000 to 200,000 clones, 70% to 90% of them singletons. Remarks on this clone: The antigen remains unidentified.

The V call is TRBV19, the J call TRBJ1-6; 9 nucleotides line up with TRBD1. The TCR originated in an adult in good health. The source was peripheral blood, collected on day 0 of AZD1222 vaccination. The CDR3: CATTSRDRGFNSPLHF. CDR3 sequence (DNA): TGTGCCACCACATCCCGAGACAGGGGGTTTAATTCACCCCTCCACTTT.